Each of the 32 T cell receptor beta chains below was sequenced from the same sample in a study of lymphopenia after photon versus proton radiotherapy. Repertoires were generated with immunoSEQ multiplex PCR, while TCRdb's copy carries only in-frame clones and drops some. This repertoire shows 150,000 to 200,000 clones, about nine tenths found once; its top ten account for around 4.5%. Sample: peripheral blood, taken from a patient treated with photon-based radiotherapy. These receptors came from a middle-aged man with gastric cancer.

This chain joins TRBV19 and TRBJ2-3, with D unresolved. From germline, CDR1 is LNHDA and CDR2 SQIVND (reference sequence). CDR3 size: 16 residues. The ends were cut back, 0 bases at V and 0 bases at J, with 10 bases in the middle. CDR3 sequence: CASSIDLARSTDTQYF. Here the CDR3 DNA reads TGTGCCAGTAGTATAGATCTGGCTAGGAGCACAGATACGCAGTATTTT.

Notes on this clone: Relative to the germline gene, one junction end is altered; a read error may explain this. V gene TRBV5-1 combines with J gene TRBJ2-5; no reliable D call. Germline V gene data show CDR1 as SGHRS and CDR2 as YFSETQ. This CDR3 is 12 amino acids long. CDR3 nucleotide sequence: TGCGCCAGCAGCTTTAACCAAGAGACCCGGTACTTC. Translating gives CASSFNQETRYF.

The rearrangement links TRBV2 to TRBJ2-3; 9 nucleotides match TRBD2. The CDR3 has 15 amino acids. CDR1 is SNHLY and CDR2 is FYNNEI in the germline V gene. Germline trimming cut 8 bases from V and 5 bases from J; bases unmatched to any gene: 11. CDR3 DNA: TGTGCCAGCCGGCGGGAGGGCCAAGCGCGAGATACGCAGTATTTT. Its translation: CASRREGQARDTQYF.

The V call is TRBV6-6, the J call TRBJ2-7; 11 nucleotides align to TRBD1. V dropped 7 bases and J dropped 3; count of bases not matched to a gene: 5. The CDR3 contains 14 residues. CDR1 and CDR2 from the germline V gene are MNHNY and SVGAGI (reference sequence). CDR3 coding DNA: TGTGCCAGCAAGGGACAGGGGGGTGTCTACGAGCAGTACTTC. Protein sequence: CASKGQGGVYEQYF.

This clone appeared a single time. The rearrangement links TRBV6-5 to TRBJ1-2; D not certain. The germline CDR1 and CDR2 sequences are MNHEY and SVGAGI. Between the trimmed V and J ends, which lost 6 bases and 2 bases, there was a span of 10 bases. CDR3 length: 13 residues. The CDR3, as DNA: TGTGCCAGCAGAATGACACGAAACTATGGCTACACCTTC. Protein: CASRMTRNYGYTF.

The chain is built from TRBV29-1 and TRBJ1-2, with D maybe TRBD1 (5 bases). CDR1 and CDR2 from the germline V gene are SQVTM and ANQGSEA. This CDR3 spans 11 amino acids. Trimming cost V 6 bases and J 8 bases, with 13 bases left between them. CDR3 residues: CSVPQGGGYTF. The DNA for the CDR3 is TGCAGCGTGCCCCAGGGTGGCGGCTACACCTTC.

The chain carries TRBV28 and TRBJ2-2, with D hard to call. Trimming stripped 6 bases from V and 2 bases from J, with 7 bases between. Germline CDR1 is MDHEN and CDR2 is SYDVKM. The CDR3 totals 13 residues. The CDR3 coding sequence is TGTGCCAGCAGGGGCGGCAACACCGGGGAGCTGTTTTTT. It translates to CASRGGNTGELFF.

The J gene is TRBJ1-5, the V gene TRBV19; D perhaps matches TRBD1 (5 bases). V gave up 3 bases and J gave up 4 bases, with 7 bases separating them. Germline V gives CDR1 LNHDA, CDR2 SQIVND (reference sequence). The CDR3 extends over 13 amino acids. CDR3 sequence reads: CASSMGVNQPQHF. In DNA, the CDR3 is TGTGCCAGTAGTATGGGGGTAAATCAGCCCCAGCATTTT.

The chain links TRBV19 to TRBJ1-1; no definite D call. Germline CDR1 and CDR2: LNHDA and SQIVND (reference sequence). This CDR3 has 13 amino acids. V lost 7 bases and J lost 0, with 9 bases in between. The chain's CDR3 is CASKEGLNTEAFF. CDR3 bases: TGTGCCAGTAAAGAGGGCCTGAACACTGAAGCTTTCTTT.

This clone was detected only once. The CDR3 coding sequence is TGTGCCAGCGGACAGGGGGCTCGTGGCTACACCTTC. It yields the protein CASGQGARGYTF. V and J are TRBV28 and TRBJ1-2; TRBD1 matches at 11 bases. Germline-derived CDR1 and CDR2 are MDHEN and SYDVKM. The CDR3 has 12 residues. The J segment lost 7 bases and the V segment lost 8 bases, leaving 3 bases of the junction unmatched.

The chain carries TRBV9 and TRBJ2-1; D is perhaps TRBD2 (6 bases). This CDR3 comprises 19 residues. CDR1 and CDR2 (germline): SGDLS, YYNGEE. Trimming removed 3 bases from V and 0 bases from J, with 22 bases in between. CDR3 in amino acids: CASSGHGAPGRNSYNEQFF. As DNA, the CDR3 is TGTGCCAGCAGCGGCCACGGGGCCCCAGGGAGGAACTCCTACAATGAGCAGTTCTTC.

The V call is TRBV11-3, the J call TRBJ2-1; TRBD1 might be the D (5 bases). The CDR3 spans 14 residues. CDR1 is SGHNT and CDR2 is YENEEA in the germline V gene. Trimming took off 1 base at V and 8 bases at J, with 12 bases between the two ends. This chain's CDR3 is CASSLGLLGHEQFF. CDR3 DNA: TGTGCCAGCAGCTTAGGGCTGCTGGGGCATGAGCAGTTCTTC.

The chain carries TRBV5-1 and TRBJ2-7, with D hard to call. Trimming removed 3 bases at V and 5 bases at J, with 12 bases between. The CDR3 length is 13 residues. Germline V gives CDR1 SGHRS, CDR2 YFSETQ. The CDR3 DNA is TGCGCCAGCAGCTCCCTTCAGACGGACGAGCAGTACTTC. Translating it yields CASSSLQTDEQYF.

The chain joins TRBV19 to TRBJ1-5; TRBD1 matches 8 bases. V gave up 4 bases and J gave up 4 bases; unmatched junction bases: 6. This CDR3 region has 15 residues. Germline V gives CDR1 LNHDA, CDR2 SQIVND (reference sequence). CDR3 sequence: CASSTTGAGNQPQHF. In nucleotides, the CDR3 is TGTGCCAGTAGTACGACAGGGGCTGGGAATCAGCCCCAGCATTTT. The whole variable domain, remainder taken from reference TRBV19 and TRBJ1-5, is DGGITQSPKYLFRKEGQNVTLSCEQNLNHDAMYWYRQDPGQGLRLIYYSQIVNDFQKGDIAEGYSVSREKKESFPLTVTSAQKNPTAFYLCASSTTGAGNQPQHFGDGTRLSIL.

The genes are TRBV7-8 and TRBJ1-5; 9 positions agree with TRBD1. CDR1 is SGHVS and CDR2 is FQNEAQ in the germline V gene. The CDR3 consists of 17 residues. Trimming removed 4 bases from V and 0 bases from J; junction bases left unmatched: 7. CDR3 nucleotide sequence: TGTGCCAGCAGCTCCTTCAGGGACAGGGATAGCAATCAGCCCCAGCATTTT. This encodes CASSSFRDRDSNQPQHF. Looking up the rest from reference TRBV7-8 and TRBJ1-5 gives the full variable domain: GAGVSQSPRYKVAKRGQDVALRCDPISGHVSLFWYQQALGQGPEFLTYFQNEAQLDKSGLPSDRFFAERPEGSVSTLKIQRTQQEDSAVYLCASSSFRDRDSNQPQHFGDGTRLSIL.

The chain joins TRBV6-1 to TRBJ1-2; D might be TRBD1 (6 bases). The CDR3 has 18 residues. Looked up from germline, CDR1 is MNHNS and CDR2 is SASEGT. Trimming pared 2 bases from V and 4 bases from J, leaving 23 bases between. This CDR3 reads CASSERSGGAAPIYGYTF. CDR3 coding DNA: TGTGCCAGCAGTGAACGGTCGGGGGGCGCCGCGCCGATCTATGGCTACACCTTC.

This clone was counted between two and nine times. The J gene is TRBJ1-1, the V gene TRBV28; 10 nucleotides agree with TRBD1. The CDR3 has 17 amino acids. Germline V lookup: CDR1 MDHEN, CDR2 SYDVKM. With V trimmed by 0 bases and J by 7 bases, 11 bases remained unmatched. The CDR3 loop reads CASSLWDRGGVLGEAFF. As DNA, the CDR3 is TGTGCCAGCAGTTTATGGGACAGGGGGGGAGTATTAGGTGAAGCTTTCTTT. Using reference TRBV28 and TRBJ1-1 for the parts outside the CDR3, the full variable domain is DVKVTQSSRYLVKRTGEKVFLECVQDMDHENMFWYRQDPGLGLRLIYFSYDVKMKEKGDIPEGYSVSREKKERFSLILESASTNQTSMYLCASSLWDRGGVLGEAFFGQGTRLTVV.

The chain employs TRBV29-1 and TRBJ2-1; 13 nucleotides align to TRBD2. Germline loops: CDR1 SQVTM, CDR2 ANQGSEA. V lost 3 bases, J lost 0 bases, and 8 bases stayed unmatched. The CDR3 sequence is 18 residues long. CDR3 DNA sequence: TGCAGCGTTGAGCCGGGACTAGCGGGATCGAGCTCCTACAATGAGCAGTTCTTC. This gives the protein CSVEPGLAGSSSYNEQFF.

This sequence joins TRBV18 and TRBJ2-1; a possible D gene is TRBD1 (5 bases). This CDR3 spans 15 amino acids. V was shortened by 6 bases and J by 6 bases, with 18 bases between the two germline ends. Germline loops: CDR1 KGHSH, CDR2 LQKENI. CDR3 bases: TGTGCCAGCTCCCCTAACACGGCCCAGGGCAATGAGCAGTTCTTC. Its translation is CASSPNTAQGNEQFF.

This clone is a singleton in its sample. V gene TRBV6-1 combines with J gene TRBJ1-5; unclear D gene. The CDR3 has 15 amino acids. Per the germline V gene, CDR1 is MNHNS and CDR2 is SASEGT. V lost 1 base and J 2 bases, leaving 9 bases between the germline ends. In DNA, the CDR3 is TGTGCCAGCAGTGAAGTCGGGGATCGCAATCAGCCCCAGCATTTT. The encoded protein is CASSEVGDRNQPQHF.

The genes are TRBV19 and TRBJ1-2; a weak D match, TRBD1 (6 bases). Trimming removed 6 bases from V and 4 bases from J, with 12 bases in between. The CDR3 is 13 residues long. Germline values: CDR1 LNHDA, CDR2 SQIVND (reference sequence). CDR3: CASRNQQGYGYTF. For the CDR3, the DNA is TGTGCCAGTAGAAATCAACAGGGCTATGGCTACACCTTC.

The CDR3 region has the DNA TGTGCCTCCCAAGCTAGCCTTCCGACCCCTTTCTTT. Amino acid sequence: CASQASLPTPFF. The V and J genes are TRBV30 and TRBJ1-1; D is uncertain. V dropped 7 bases and J dropped 12 bases, with 21 bases sitting between them. CDR1 is GTSNPN, CDR2 SVGIG, per germline (reference sequence). CDR3 size: 12 residues.

The V gene is TRBV4-3, the J gene TRBJ2-1; no reliable D call. Deletions cut 1 base from V and 7 bases from J, with 5 bases between. The CDR3 totals 12 residues. CDR1 and CDR2 (germline): LGHNA, YSLEER. CDR3 sequence: CASSQGVNEQFF. For the CDR3, the DNA is TGCGCCAGCAGCCAAGGTGTGAATGAGCAGTTCTTC.

Written as DNA, the CDR3 is TGTGCCACCAGCCCGGAACTAGGGGGACTAGCGGGAGTAAGCTACGAGCAGTACTTC. Translation gives CATSPELGGLAGVSYEQYF. V is TRBV15 and J is TRBJ2-7, with 14 bases aligning to TRBD2. Germline-derived CDR1 and CDR2 are LNHNV and YYDKDF (reference sequence). The length of the CDR3 is 19 residues. Losses at the gene ends were 5 bases for V and 3 bases for J; bases not matched to a gene: 15.

The chain couples TRBV5-4 to TRBJ2-7, with D perhaps being TRBD1 or TRBD2 (6 bases each). CDR1 and CDR2 from the germline V gene are SGHNT and YYREEE (reference sequence). Trimming removed 0 bases at V and 3 bases at J, with 13 bases between. This CDR3 spans 15 amino acids. The DNA of the CDR3 is TGTGCCAGCAGCTTGGCCGGGGGCGATAACTACGAGCAGTACTTC. It encodes CASSLAGGDNYEQYF.

The V and J genes are TRBV6-6 and TRBJ1-1; TRBD1 agrees at 8 bases. In germline, CDR1 is MNHNY, CDR2 SVGAGI (reference sequence). V lost 10 bases, J lost 1 base, and 8 bases stayed unmatched. This CDR3 contains 14 residues. The CDR3 bases are TGTGCCACCAAAGGGGACAGGCAGAACACTGAAGCTTTCTTT. This encodes CATKGDRQNTEAFF.

This chain links TRBV27 with TRBJ2-7; 9 bases match TRBD1. Germline V CDR1 and CDR2: MNHEY, SMNVEV (reference sequence). The CDR3 loop spans 15 amino acids. The V and J ends lost 4 bases and 7 bases, in that order; junction bases with no gene match: 11. The CDR3 DNA reads as TGTGCCAGCAGTTCACCCTCGACAGGGGGTTATGAGCAGTACTTC. It encodes CASSSPSTGGYEQYF.

This chain connects TRBV30 to TRBJ2-1; 7 bases fit TRBD1. CDR3 length equals 16 residues. J lost 4 bases, V lost 2 bases, and 11 bases had no gene match. Germline assignment: CDR1 GTSNPN and CDR2 SVGIG (reference sequence). As DNA, the CDR3 is TGTGCCTGGAGTAGAACGGACAGGCGGTTTTACAATGAGCAGTTCTTC. The encoded protein is CAWSRTDRRFYNEQFF.

The chain recombines TRBV6-6 with TRBJ2-7; TRBD1 or TRBD2 may be the D gene (5 bases each). Deletions cut 6 bases from V and 1 base from J, with 19 bases between. CDR3 length equals 16 residues. Per the germline V gene, CDR1 is MNHNY and CDR2 is SVGAGI (reference sequence). The CDR3 sequence is CASSRFGAEWSYEQYF. The CDR3 nucleotides read TGTGCCAGCAGCCGCTTCGGGGCCGAGTGGTCCTACGAGCAGTACTTC.

The gene calls are TRBV7-9 and TRBJ1-4; D is perhaps TRBD1 (5 bases). CDR1 is SEHNR and CDR2 is FQNEAQ in the germline V gene (reference sequence). This CDR3 region has 14 residues. V gave up 2 bases and J gave up 3 bases, with 7 bases separating them. The CDR3 loop reads CASSLSTANEKLFF. The CDR3 nucleotides read TGTGCCAGCAGCTTATCGACAGCTAATGAAAAACTGTTTTTT. Drawing the rest from reference TRBV7-9 and TRBJ1-4, the complete variable domain is DTGVSQNPRHKITKRGQNVTFRCDPISEHNRLYWYRQTLGQGPEFLTYFQNEAQLEKSRLLSDRFSAERPKGSFSTLEIQRTEQGDSAMYLCASSLSTANEKLFFGSGTQLSVL.

The V call is TRBV27, the J call TRBJ2-7; TRBD1 aligns across 9 bases. After removal of 5 bases from V and 1 base from J, the junction contained 6 bases not matched to a gene. CDR1 and CDR2 (germline): MNHEY, SMNVEV (reference sequence). The CDR3 covers 15 residues. The CDR3 loop reads CASSPRTGESYEQYF. CDR3 coding DNA: TGTGCCAGCAGTCCCCGGACAGGGGAGTCCTACGAGCAGTACTTC.

The chain uses TRBV11-2 and TRBJ1-1; D is unresolved. V was pared by 7 bases and J by 3 bases, with 12 bases between. The CDR3 has 13 amino acids. Germline values: CDR1 SGHAT, CDR2 FQNNGV. The CDR3: CASTLDGYTEAFF. CDR3 coding DNA: TGTGCCAGCACCCTAGACGGATACACTGAAGCTTTCTTT.